Each of the 4 T cell receptor beta chains below was sequenced from the same sample in a study of cytomegalovirus exposure and HLA in healthy donors. Profiled with immunoSEQ multiplex PCR; TCRdb holds only in-frame clones, not every one. The data show 260,000 or so clones, around nine tenths seen once. The sequenced sample consisted of PBMCs. The receptors derive from a man younger than 35 in good health and CMV-seronegative.

The chain links TRBV30 to TRBJ1-2; D uncertain. The germline V gene has CDR1 GTSNPN and CDR2 SVGIG (reference sequence). This CDR3 has 11 amino acids. Trimming shortened V by 7 bases and J by 4 bases, and 10 bases separated the two germline ends. CDR3 sequence (DNA): TGTGCCTCGGACGGGGTCTATGGCTACACCTTC. It encodes CASDGVYGYTF. The full variable domain, rest sourced from reference TRBV30 and TRBJ1-2, is SQTIHQWPATLVQPVGSPLSLECTVEGTSNPNLYWYRQAAGRGLQLLFYSVGIGQISSEVPQNLSASRPQDRQFILSSKKLLLSDSGFYLCASDGVYGYTFGSGTRLTVV.

The V call is TRBV25-1, the J call TRBJ2-7, with 7 bases matching TRBD1. There are 15 residues in the CDR3. Per germline, CDR1 MGHDK and CDR2 SYGVNS. The trim removed 6 bases at V and 3 bases at J, leaving 11 bases unmatched. This CDR3 reads CASSLGQAGFYEQYF. Written as DNA, the CDR3 is TGTGCCAGCAGCCTCGGACAGGCCGGGTTCTACGAGCAGTACTTC.

This chain uses TRBV5-1 with TRBJ2-1, with D perhaps TRBD2 (5 bases). Germline V gives CDR1 SGHRS, CDR2 YFSETQ. Trimming took off 3 bases at V and 2 bases at J, with 9 bases between the two ends. The CDR3 extends over 14 amino acids. The CDR3 DNA follows: TGCGCCAGCAGCTCGCCCGGGACCTACAATGAGCAGTTCTTC. This gives the protein CASSSPGTYNEQFF.

In its sample, this clone was seen once. The chain's CDR3 is CASSHSRQTYGYTF. The CDR3 DNA follows: TGTGCCAGCAGCCACAGCCGACAGACCTATGGCTACACCTTC. The chain joins TRBV6-5 to TRBJ1-2, with D perhaps TRBD1 (5 bases). The CDR3 length is 14 residues. Per germline, CDR1 MNHEY and CDR2 SVGAGI. The ends were cut back, 6 bases at V and 4 bases at J, with 15 bases in the middle.